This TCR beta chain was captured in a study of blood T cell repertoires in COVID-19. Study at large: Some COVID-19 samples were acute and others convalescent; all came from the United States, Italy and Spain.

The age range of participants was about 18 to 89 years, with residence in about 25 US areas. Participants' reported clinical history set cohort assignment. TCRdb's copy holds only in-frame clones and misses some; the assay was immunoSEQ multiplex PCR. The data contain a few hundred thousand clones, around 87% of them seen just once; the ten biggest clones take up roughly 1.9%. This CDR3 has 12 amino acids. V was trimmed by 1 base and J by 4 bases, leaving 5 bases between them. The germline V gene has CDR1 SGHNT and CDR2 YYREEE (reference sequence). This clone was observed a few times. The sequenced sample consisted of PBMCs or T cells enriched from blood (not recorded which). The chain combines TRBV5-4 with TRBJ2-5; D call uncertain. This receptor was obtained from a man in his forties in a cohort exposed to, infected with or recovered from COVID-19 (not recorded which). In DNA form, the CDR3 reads TGTGCCAGCAGCTTGTTTCGAGAGACCCAGTACTTC. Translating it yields CASSLFRETQYF.